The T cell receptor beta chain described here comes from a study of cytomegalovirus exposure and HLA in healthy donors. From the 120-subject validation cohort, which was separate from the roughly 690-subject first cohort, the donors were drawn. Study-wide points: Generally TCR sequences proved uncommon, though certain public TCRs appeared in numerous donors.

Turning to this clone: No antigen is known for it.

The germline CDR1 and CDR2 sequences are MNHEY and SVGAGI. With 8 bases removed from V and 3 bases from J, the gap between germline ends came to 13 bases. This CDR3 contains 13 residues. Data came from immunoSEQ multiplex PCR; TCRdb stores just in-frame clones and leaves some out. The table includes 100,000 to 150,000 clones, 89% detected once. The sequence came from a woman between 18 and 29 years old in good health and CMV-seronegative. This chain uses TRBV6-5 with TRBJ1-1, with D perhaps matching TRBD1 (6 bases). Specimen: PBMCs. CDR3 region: CASRRTVDTEAFF. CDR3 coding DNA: TGTGCCAGCCGTCGGACAGTTGACACTGAAGCTTTCTTT.